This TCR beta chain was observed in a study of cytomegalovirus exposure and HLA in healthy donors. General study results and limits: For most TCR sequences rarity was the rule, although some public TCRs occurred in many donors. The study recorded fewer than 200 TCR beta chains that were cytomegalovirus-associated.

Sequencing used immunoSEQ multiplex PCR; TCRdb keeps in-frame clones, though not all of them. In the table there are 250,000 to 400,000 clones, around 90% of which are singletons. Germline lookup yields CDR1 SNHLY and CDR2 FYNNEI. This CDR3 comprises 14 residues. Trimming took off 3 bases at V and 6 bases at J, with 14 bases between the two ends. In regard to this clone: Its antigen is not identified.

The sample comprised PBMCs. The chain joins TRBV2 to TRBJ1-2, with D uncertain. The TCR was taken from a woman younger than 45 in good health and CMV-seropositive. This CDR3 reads CASSDVGGVNGYTF. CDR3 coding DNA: TGTGCCAGCAGTGACGTCGGAGGAGTCAATGGCTACACCTTC.